This is a list of T cell receptor beta chains from one sample in a study of low-dose radiotherapy and immunotherapy resistance in tumors. TCRdb used MiXCR to reprocess the reads, holding one entry per CDR3 protein. The sample includes tens of thousands of distinct CDR3 sequences, about 25% of them seen just once. The material was PBMCs, obtained after low-dose radiotherapy plus immunotherapy. The receptors were sampled from a male donor with prostate cancer. CDR3s leave out the opening cysteine and the closing phenylalanine or tryptophan.

v_gene | CDR3aa
TRBV2 | ASRSRRLGTEAF
TRBV5-1 | ASSPPGQTYEQY
TRBV27 | ATGDSGAPDTQY
TRBV28 | ASNLLGPGETQY
TRBV28 | ASSLGSVNEQF
TRBV28 | ASSSRDRYQETQY
TRBV27 | ASSLSLGYTGELF
TRBV20-1 | SARDSAPRVAYEQY
TRBV7-9 | ASSWGQGAYEQY
TRBV10-2 | ASSESNEQF
TRBV2 | ASSAYPGTINEQF
TRBV30 | AWTSGGVWDTQY
TRBV19 | ASSLRQGAYEQY
TRBV4-2 | ASSLTGTSGRNEQF
TRBV10-2 | ASSDLMRSFSYEQY
TRBV20-1 | SASAPQGRADTQY
TRBV20-1 | SAMGTGNEQY
TRBV7-9 | ASSLGSAGGYT
TRBV28 | ASSFSGEGTDTQY
TRBV5-1 | ASSYRTGSMSYNEQF
TRBV19 | ASSIFVGGPLH
TRBV19 | ASIIGSGRAGGLNTEAF
TRBV7-9 | ASSATSGGATDTQY
TRBV7-8 | ASSLATQPSGQLLAKNIQY
TRBV19 | ASSKGQPRGANVLT
TRBV2 | ASSEGTSGDSERNEQF
TRBV20-1 | SARGVPDTEAF
TRBV28 | ASSLGYGDRAYEQY
TRBV28 | ASSGADLEPYNQPQH
TRBV14 | TSSHRGLRTTNEKLF
TRBV18 | ASSITGGGMNTEAF
TRBV29-1 | SVEASGVPQETQY
TRBV7-3 | ASSLGGGYNEQF
TRBV6-6 | ASSPSGANEKLF
TRBV5-1 | ASSLVAGVNTEAF
TRBV6-5 | ASSRQANTEAF
TRBV5-1 | ASSLVPGAYNEQF
TRBV12-3/TRBV12-4 | ASTRSVNRGYSNQPQH
TRBV4-1 | ASSQDWLGQGRNEQF
TRBV7-8 | ASSLAQGAGTSTGRKQF
TRBV12-3/TRBV12-4 | ASRTHEASGNTIY
TRBV29-1 | SATVGTGLYSNQPQH
TRBV7-9 | ASSLLAASTDTQY
TRBV20-1 | SATPQTGYNEQF
TRBV24-1 | ATIAQGTISYEQY
TRBV6-6 | ASRGRGSSYNEQF
TRBV3-1 | ASSQDRDRAKLEQY
TRBV18 | ASSRTAQETQY
TRBV28 | ASSLNRVGEQY
TRBV24-1 | ATSDGGTSTNEKLF
TRBV6-2/TRBV6-3 | ASSHQGAGTDTQY
TRBV7-3 | ASSATGGGYEQY
TRBV11-3 | ASSPGTGRQY